Listed below are T cell receptor beta chains from one sample, sequenced in a study of blood T cell repertoires in COVID-19. This table comes from immunoSEQ multiplex PCR, and its TCRdb copy is limited to in-frame clones, with some not included. This sample has 180,000 or so clones, with around 90% found just once. Sequencing was carried out using peripheral blood. Receptor source: a man aged 50 or older with acute or convalescent COVID-19. Each CDR3 is given without its conserved first and last residue. Size tells how often a clone was seen (once, few, many) or the class of an expanded clone, and some rows leave it out.

v_gene	abundance	j_gene	CDR3aa
TRBV5-1	-	TRBJ2-4	ASSLSAGLKNIQY
TRBV20-1	-	TRBJ1-1	SARSGESAF
TRBV3-1/TRBV3-2	-	TRBJ2-1	ASSQDHRGANEQF
TRBV5-5	-	TRBJ1-3	ASSLKPLNSGNTIY
TRBV6-2/TRBV6-3	few	TRBJ1-1	ASSYPDREAF
TRBV9	-	TRBJ2-3	ASSELGLVTDTQY
TRBV11-2	-	TRBJ2-7	ASSSETRDYSYEQY
TRBV6-5	-	TRBJ2-7	ASSYSGRGSYEQY
TRBV29-1	-	TRBJ2-1	SVEVGTLLAGAYNEQF
TRBV6-6	-	TRBJ1-4	ASSYSDPRGKLF
TRBV2	-	TRBJ1-1	ASRSDRVNTEAF
TRBV7-3	-	TRBJ2-3	ASSLRGLAGGPDTQY
TRBV19	-	TRBJ1-1	ASSTLMGQGAKNTEAF